This passage covers 20 T cell receptor beta chains from one sample sequenced in a study of siplizumab effects on memory and regulatory T cells. TCRdb's table, derived via immunoSEQ multiplex PCR, lists solely in-frame clones and lacks some. This sample yields fewer than 100,000 clones, of which 85% to 95% are seen a single time; around 0.3% belongs to the top ten. The specimen sequenced was non-Treg CD4+ T cells sorted from blood. These receptors originate from a human donor in good health.

The rearrangement joins TRBV9 to TRBJ2-1; TRBD2 aligns across 10 bases. Per germline, CDR1 SGDLS and CDR2 YYNGEE. The CDR3 spans 16 residues. Unmatched junction bases numbered 6, after V lost 0 bases and J lost 6 bases. CDR3 sequence reads: CASSVVPSGSGNEQFF. The CDR3 nucleotides read TGTGCCAGCAGCGTAGTGCCTAGCGGGAGTGGCAATGAGCAGTTCTTC.

This chain's CDR3 is CASSGGPPRTEAFF. CDR3 DNA sequence: TGTGCCAGCAGCGGGGGCCCTCCCCGAACTGAAGCTTTCTTT. This chain links TRBV9 with TRBJ1-1, with D maybe TRBD1 (5 bases). The CDR3 is 14 residues long. Trimming took off 3 bases at V and 5 bases at J, with 14 bases between the two ends. The germline V gene encodes CDR1 SGDLS and CDR2 YYNGEE.

The rearrangement uses TRBV6-5 and TRBJ1-3; D not resolved. Trimming removed 8 bases from V and 6 bases from J, with 17 bases in between. The CDR3 extends over 14 amino acids. Germline V gene sequence: CDR1 MNHEY, CDR2 SVGAGI. This chain's CDR3 is CASARLHPSNTIYF. CDR3 coding DNA: TGTGCCAGCGCTCGGCTGCATCCCTCAAACACCATATATTTT.

V gene TRBV19 combines with J gene TRBJ1-6, with D possibly TRBD1 on 5 matching bases. The CDR3 is 15 amino acids. V dropped 6 bases and J dropped 5 bases, with 14 bases sitting between them. The germline gives CDR1 LNHDA, CDR2 SQIVND (reference sequence). Here the CDR3 reads CASRGVNNNNSPLHF. CDR3 DNA sequence: TGTGCCAGTAGAGGGGTGAACAACAATAATTCACCCCTCCACTTT.

This clone was found once. The CDR3 DNA follows: TGTGCCAGCAGCTCGTACGGGGTGGGAGATACGCAGTATTTT. This encodes CASSSYGVGDTQYF. This rearrangement joins TRBV7-3 to TRBJ2-3, with D possibly TRBD2 on 5 matching bases. The V and J ends lost 4 bases and 5 bases respectively, with 13 bases between them. The CDR3 length is 14 residues. The germline CDR1 and CDR2 sequences are SGHTA and FQGTGA.

The J gene is TRBJ1-3, the V gene TRBV30, with D tentatively TRBD1 (6 bases). Germline-derived CDR1 and CDR2 are GTSNPN and SVGIG (reference sequence). V lost 5 bases to trimming and J lost 2 bases, with 10 bases between them. The CDR3 is 13 residues long. In DNA form, the CDR3 reads TGTGCCTGGGCCGGGACAACTGGAAACACCATATATTTT. It encodes CAWAGTTGNTIYF.

The chain carries TRBV27 and TRBJ1-2; the D gene is possibly TRBD1 (6 bases). The length of the CDR3 is 17 residues. Trimming removed 2 bases at V and 0 bases at J, with 16 bases between. Per germline, CDR1 MNHEY and CDR2 SMNVEV (reference sequence). The CDR3 is CASSLGGGRLTNYGYTF. As DNA, the CDR3 is TGTGCCAGCAGTTTAGGGGGGGGCCGACTGACTAACTATGGCTACACCTTC.

Only one count was recorded for this clone. The V and J genes are TRBV6-5 and TRBJ1-1; 8 bases are a match to TRBD1. Germline CDR1 reads MNHEY; CDR2 reads SVGAGI. The V and J ends lost 4 bases and 2 bases, in that order; junction bases with no gene match: 9. The CDR3 is 16 residues long. As DNA, the CDR3 is TGTGCCAGCAGTTCCGCACCTGGACAGGGAAACACTGAAGCTTTCTTT. Protein sequence: CASSSAPGQGNTEAFF.

The J gene is TRBJ1-1, the V gene TRBV27, with D possibly matching TRBD1 (5 bases). The germline V gene has CDR1 MNHEY and CDR2 SMNVEV (reference sequence). This CDR3 region has 19 residues. The V and J ends lost 0 bases and 1 base respectively, with 21 bases between them. The CDR3 DNA is TGTGCCAGCAGTTTATCATTTCCCGCAGGGCTTTCCTGGAACACTGAAGCTTTCTTT. Its protein is CASSLSFPAGLSWNTEAFF.

The chain recombines TRBV10-3 with TRBJ2-7; 7 nucleotides line up with TRBD1. Germline V gives CDR1 ENHRY, CDR2 SYGVKD. The CDR3 has 13 amino acids. V shed 8 bases and J 7 bases; nucleotides not matched to a gene: 11. CDR3 DNA: TGTGCCATCCGAGGGACAGCCCTGGGGGAGCAGTACTTC. Its protein product is CAIRGTALGEQYF.

There are a few counts of this clone. The rearrangement joins TRBV6-1 to TRBJ1-6; a weak D match, TRBD1 (5 bases). The CDR3 is made up of 11 amino acids. CDR1 is MNHNS, CDR2 SASEGT, per germline. V shed 4 bases and J shed 12 bases, with 7 bases lying between them. This CDR3 reads CASSGGVPLHF. The CDR3 coding sequence is TGTGCCAGCAGTGGGGGGGTACCCCTCCACTTT.

This chain links TRBV30 with TRBJ1-1; TRBD1 agrees at 7 bases. The CDR3 has 13 residues. Germline lookup yields CDR1 GTSNPN and CDR2 SVGIG (reference sequence). J was trimmed by 4 bases and V by 4 bases; bases with no gene match: 6. In DNA form, the CDR3 reads TGTGCCTGGAAGGAAGGGGACAGCACTGAAGCTTTCTTT. Translating it yields CAWKEGDSTEAFF. The whole variable domain, filled in from reference TRBV30 and TRBJ1-1, reads SQTIHQWPATLVQPVGSPLSLECTVEGTSNPNLYWYRQAAGRGLQLLFYSVGIGQISSEVPQNLSASRPQDRQFILSSKKLLLSDSGFYLCAWKEGDSTEAFFGQGTRLTVV.

V usage is TRBV9 and J usage is TRBJ2-2; 11 nucleotides agree with TRBD2. This CDR3 comprises 17 residues. CDR1 and CDR2 from the germline V gene are SGDLS and YYNGEE. Losses at the gene ends were 0 bases for V and 7 bases for J; bases not matched to a gene: 8. The CDR3 reads CASSVAIAGGPNGELFF. In DNA form, the CDR3 reads TGTGCCAGCAGCGTAGCGATAGCGGGAGGGCCAAACGGGGAGCTGTTTTTT.

The chain links TRBV4-1 to TRBJ2-7, with 9 nucleotides matching TRBD1. Looked up from germline, CDR1 is MGHRA and CDR2 is YSYEKL. The CDR3 length is 14 residues. J gave up 6 bases and V 6 bases, and 9 bases lay outside the gene matches. CDR3 loop: CASSQRGQGFEQYF. CDR3 DNA: TGCGCCAGCAGTCAGAGGGGACAGGGATTCGAGCAGTACTTC.

V gene TRBV7-8 combines with J gene TRBJ1-2; 7 bases are shared with TRBD1. The CDR3 contains 16 residues. CDR1 SGHVS and CDR2 FQNEAQ come from the germline V gene. Unmatched junction bases numbered 17, after V lost 5 bases and J lost 8 bases. The DNA for the CDR3 is TGTGCCAGCAGCAAACGGTTTCGCCAGGGACAGTGGGGCTACACCTTC. Residues: CASSKRFRQGQWGYTF. Looking up the rest from reference TRBV7-8 and TRBJ1-2 gives the full variable domain: GAGVSQSPRYKVAKRGQDVALRCDPISGHVSLFWYQQALGQGPEFLTYFQNEAQLDKSGLPSDRFFAERPEGSVSTLKIQRTQQEDSAVYLCASSKRFRQGQWGYTFGSGTRLTVV.

The chain recombines TRBV5-1 with TRBJ2-1; D is unresolved. In germline, CDR1 is SGHRS, CDR2 YFSETQ. Trimming removed 3 bases from V and 6 bases from J, with 16 bases in between. The CDR3 consists of 15 residues. CDR3 loop: CASSWNGPGSNEQFF. CDR3 nucleotides: TGCGCCAGCAGCTGGAATGGGCCTGGATCCAATGAGCAGTTCTTC.

The rearrangement joins TRBV7-2 to TRBJ2-2; D ambiguous. The ends were cut back, 1 base at V and 6 bases at J, with 12 bases in the middle. CDR1 and CDR2 (germline): SGHTA, FQGNSA. This CDR3 has 15 amino acids. CDR3 in DNA: TGTGCCAGCAGCTTAGTGCGTTTAGGGTCCGGGGAGCTGTTTTTT. Encoded protein: CASSLVRLGSGELFF.

CDR3 in amino acids: CASGTGGYEQYF. CDR3 coding DNA: TGTGCCTCAGGGACAGGAGGCTACGAGCAGTACTTC. This chain connects TRBV30 to TRBJ2-7; 8 nucleotides match TRBD1. Germline V CDR1 and CDR2: GTSNPN, SVGIG (reference sequence). Trimming at V came to 7 bases and at J to 3 bases, leaving 5 bases not matched to a gene. This CDR3 region has 12 residues.

This clone was detected once. Other DNA sequences in this specimen translate into the identical CDR3. The chain couples TRBV30 to TRBJ1-5; D is possibly TRBD1 (5 bases). Deletions cut 2 bases from V and 5 bases from J, with 10 bases between. The CDR3 loop spans 13 amino acids. CDR1 and CDR2 (germline): GTSNPN, SVGIG (reference sequence). The CDR3 nucleotides are TGTGCCTGGAGTCGGGGCGTTGATCAGCCCCAGCATTTT. Translated, it gives CAWSRGVDQPQHF.

The V call is TRBV29-1, the J call TRBJ2-6; TRBD1 matches 12 bases. CDR1 and CDR2 from the germline V gene are SQVTM and ANQGSEA. V shed 4 bases and J 0 bases; nucleotides not matched to a gene: 10. This CDR3 is 19 amino acids long. The CDR3, as DNA: TGCAGCGTTGCTGGGGGACAGGGGGCTCCCAACTCTGGGGCCAACGTCCTGACTTTC. Its translation is CSVAGGQGAPNSGANVLTF.